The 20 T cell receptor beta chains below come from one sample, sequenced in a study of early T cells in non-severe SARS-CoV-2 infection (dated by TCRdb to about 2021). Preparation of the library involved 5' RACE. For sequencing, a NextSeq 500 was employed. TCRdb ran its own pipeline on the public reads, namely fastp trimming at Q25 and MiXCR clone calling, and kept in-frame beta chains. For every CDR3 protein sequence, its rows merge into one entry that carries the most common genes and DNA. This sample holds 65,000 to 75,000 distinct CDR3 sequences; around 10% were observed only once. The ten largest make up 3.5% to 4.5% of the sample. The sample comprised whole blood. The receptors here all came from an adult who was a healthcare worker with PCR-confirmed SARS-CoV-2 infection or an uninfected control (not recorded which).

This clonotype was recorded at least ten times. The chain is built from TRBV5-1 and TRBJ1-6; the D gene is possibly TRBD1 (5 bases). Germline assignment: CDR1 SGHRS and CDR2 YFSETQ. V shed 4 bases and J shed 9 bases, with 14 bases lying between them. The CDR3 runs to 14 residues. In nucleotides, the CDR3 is TGCGCCAGCAGCCGAGAGGGACGGAGTTCACCCCTCCACTTT. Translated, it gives CASSREGRSSPLHF. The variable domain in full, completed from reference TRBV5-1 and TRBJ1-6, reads KAGVTQTPRYLIKTRGQQVTLSCSPISGHRSVSWYQQTPGQGLQFLFEYFSETQRNKGNFPGRFSGRQFSNSRSEMNVSTLELGDSALYLCASSREGRSSPLHFGNGTRLTVT.

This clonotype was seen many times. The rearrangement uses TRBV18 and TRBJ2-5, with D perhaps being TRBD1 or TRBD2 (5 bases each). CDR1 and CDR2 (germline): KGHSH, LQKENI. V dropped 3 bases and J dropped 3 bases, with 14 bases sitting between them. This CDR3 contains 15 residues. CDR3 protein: CASSPTQGPEETQYF. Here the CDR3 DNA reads TGTGCCAGCTCACCGACTCAGGGACCTGAAGAGACCCAGTACTTC. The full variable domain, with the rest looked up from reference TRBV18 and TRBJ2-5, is NAGVMQNPRHLVRRRGQEARLRCSPMKGHSHVYWYRQLPEEGLKFMVYLQKENIIDESGMPKERFSAEFPKEGPSILRIQQVVRGDSAAYFCASSPTQGPEETQYFGPGTRLLVL.

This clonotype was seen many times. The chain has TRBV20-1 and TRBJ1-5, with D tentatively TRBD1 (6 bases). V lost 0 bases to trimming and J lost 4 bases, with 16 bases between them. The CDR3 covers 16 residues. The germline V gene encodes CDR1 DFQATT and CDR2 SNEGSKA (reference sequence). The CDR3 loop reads CSARDEGGLSNQPQHF. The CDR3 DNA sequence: TGCAGTGCTAGAGATGAGGGGGGCTTATCGAATCAGCCCCAGCATTTT.

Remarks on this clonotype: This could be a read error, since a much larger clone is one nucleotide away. CDR3 nucleotides: TGTGCCAGCAGTTACTCTGGACAGGGGGGCACTGAAGCTTTCTTT. Its translation: CASSYSGQGGTEAFF. The V and J genes are TRBV6-5 and TRBJ1-1, with 10 bases fitting TRBD1. Trimming at V came to 0 bases and at J to 4 bases, leaving 2 bases not matched to a gene. Germline loops: CDR1 MNHEY, CDR2 SVGAGI. The length of the CDR3 is 15 residues.

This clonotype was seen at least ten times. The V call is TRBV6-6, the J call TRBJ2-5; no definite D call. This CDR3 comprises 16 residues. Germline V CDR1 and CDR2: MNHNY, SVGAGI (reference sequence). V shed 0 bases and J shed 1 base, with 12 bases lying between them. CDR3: CASSYSVGRIQETQYF. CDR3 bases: TGTGCCAGCAGTTACTCAGTGGGAAGGATCCAAGAGACCCAGTACTTC.

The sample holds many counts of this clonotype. CDR3 in DNA: TGCGCCAGCTCCTGGGGGACAGGGGGCCCCACTGAAGCTTTCTTT. It yields the protein CASSWGTGGPTEAFF. V usage is TRBV10-2 and J usage is TRBJ1-1, with TRBD1 identical over 12 bases. V was clipped by 8 bases and J by 4 bases; unmatched bases: 8. Germline values: CDR1 WSHSY, CDR2 SAAADI. The CDR3 is made up of 15 amino acids.

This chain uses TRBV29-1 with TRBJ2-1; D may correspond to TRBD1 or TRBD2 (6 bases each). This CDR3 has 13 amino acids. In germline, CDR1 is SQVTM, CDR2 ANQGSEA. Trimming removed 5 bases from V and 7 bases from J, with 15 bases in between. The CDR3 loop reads CSVIADSKNEQFF. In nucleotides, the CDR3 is TGCAGCGTTATAGCGGACAGCAAAAATGAGCAGTTCTTC.

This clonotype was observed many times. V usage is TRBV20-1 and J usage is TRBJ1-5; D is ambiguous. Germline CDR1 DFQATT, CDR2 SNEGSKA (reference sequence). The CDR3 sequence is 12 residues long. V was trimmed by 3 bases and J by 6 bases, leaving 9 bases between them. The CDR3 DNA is TGCAGTGCTAGCCCCACGGGTCAGCCCCAGCATTTT. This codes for CSASPTGQPQHF.

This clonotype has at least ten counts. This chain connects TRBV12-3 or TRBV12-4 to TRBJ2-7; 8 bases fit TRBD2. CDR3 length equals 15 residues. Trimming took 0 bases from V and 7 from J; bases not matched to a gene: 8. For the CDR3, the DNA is TGTGCCAGCAGTTTAGCGCTGGGACTAGTCACAGAGCAGTACTTC. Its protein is CASSLALGLVTEQYF.

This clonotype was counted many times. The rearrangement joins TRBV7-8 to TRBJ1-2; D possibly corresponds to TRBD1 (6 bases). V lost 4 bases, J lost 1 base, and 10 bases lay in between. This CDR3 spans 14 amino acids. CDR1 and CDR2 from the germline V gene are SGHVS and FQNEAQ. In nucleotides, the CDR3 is TGTGCCAGCAGCTCGGACAGCCATAACTATGGCTACACCTTC. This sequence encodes CASSSDSHNYGYTF.

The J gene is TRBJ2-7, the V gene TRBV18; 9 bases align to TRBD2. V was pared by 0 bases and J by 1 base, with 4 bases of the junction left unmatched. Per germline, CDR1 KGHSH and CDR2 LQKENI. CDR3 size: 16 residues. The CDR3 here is CASSPPSSGRSYEQYF. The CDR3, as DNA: TGTGCCAGCTCACCACCATCCAGCGGGAGGTCCTACGAGCAGTACTTC.

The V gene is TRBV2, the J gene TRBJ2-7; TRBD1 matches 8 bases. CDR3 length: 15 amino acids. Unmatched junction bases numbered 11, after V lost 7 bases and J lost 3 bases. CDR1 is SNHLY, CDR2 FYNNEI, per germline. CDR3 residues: CASTLRGTGLYEQYF. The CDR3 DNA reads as TGTGCCAGCACCCTAAGGGGGACAGGACTCTACGAGCAGTACTTC.

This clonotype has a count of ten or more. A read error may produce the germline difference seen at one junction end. In DNA, the CDR3 is TGTGCTAGCAGCTTACAAGCGGGGGGGCACACCGGGGAGCTGTTTTTT. Its translation is CASSLQAGGHTGELFF. The chain employs TRBV7-7 and TRBJ2-2; 10 nucleotides match TRBD2. CDR1 and CDR2 (germline): SSHAT, FNYEAQ (reference sequence). The CDR3 totals 16 residues.

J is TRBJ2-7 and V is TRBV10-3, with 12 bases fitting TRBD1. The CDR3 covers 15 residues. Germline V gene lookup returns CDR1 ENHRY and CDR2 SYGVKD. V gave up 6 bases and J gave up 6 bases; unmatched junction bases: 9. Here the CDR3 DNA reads TGTGCCATCAGGAATCCGGGACAGGGGGCAGGCGAGCAGTACTTC. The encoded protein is CAIRNPGQGAGEQYF.

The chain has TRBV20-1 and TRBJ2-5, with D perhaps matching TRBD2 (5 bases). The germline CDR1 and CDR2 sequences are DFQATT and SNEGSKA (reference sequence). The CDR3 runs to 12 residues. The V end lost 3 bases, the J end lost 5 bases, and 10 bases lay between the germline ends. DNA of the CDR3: TGCAGTGCTAGTCGGGGTGCGGAGACCCAGTACTTC. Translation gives CSASRGAETQYF.

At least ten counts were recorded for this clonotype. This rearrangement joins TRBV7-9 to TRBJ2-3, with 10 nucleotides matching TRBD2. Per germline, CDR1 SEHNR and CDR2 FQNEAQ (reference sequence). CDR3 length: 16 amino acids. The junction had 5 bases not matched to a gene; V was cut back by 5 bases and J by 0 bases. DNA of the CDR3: TGTGCCAGCAGCGGGATAGCGGGGGGAAGCACAGATACGCAGTATTTT. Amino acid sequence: CASSGIAGGSTDTQYF.

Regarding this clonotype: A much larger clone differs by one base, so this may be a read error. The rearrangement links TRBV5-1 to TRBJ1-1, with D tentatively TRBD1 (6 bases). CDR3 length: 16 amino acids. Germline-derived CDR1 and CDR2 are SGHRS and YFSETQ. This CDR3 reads CANSFQTGRMNTEAFF. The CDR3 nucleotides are TGCGCCAACAGCTTTCAGACAGGCCGGATGAACACTGAAGCTTTCTTT.

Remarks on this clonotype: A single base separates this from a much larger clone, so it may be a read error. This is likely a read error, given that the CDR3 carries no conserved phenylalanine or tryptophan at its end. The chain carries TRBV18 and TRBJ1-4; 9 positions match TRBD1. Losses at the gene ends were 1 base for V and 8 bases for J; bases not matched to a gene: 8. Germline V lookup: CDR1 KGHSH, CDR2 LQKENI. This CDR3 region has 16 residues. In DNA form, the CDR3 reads TGTGCCAGCTCACCACGGACAGGGGCGCGGGGCGAAAAACTGTTTTCT. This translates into CASSPRTGARGEKLFS.

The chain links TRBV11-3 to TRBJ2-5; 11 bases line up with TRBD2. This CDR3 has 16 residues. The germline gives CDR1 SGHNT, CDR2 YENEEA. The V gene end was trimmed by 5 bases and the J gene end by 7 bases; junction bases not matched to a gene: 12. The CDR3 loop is CASSPRGLAGGGTQYF. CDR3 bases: TGTGCCAGCAGCCCTCGAGGACTAGCGGGTGGAGGGACCCAGTACTTC.

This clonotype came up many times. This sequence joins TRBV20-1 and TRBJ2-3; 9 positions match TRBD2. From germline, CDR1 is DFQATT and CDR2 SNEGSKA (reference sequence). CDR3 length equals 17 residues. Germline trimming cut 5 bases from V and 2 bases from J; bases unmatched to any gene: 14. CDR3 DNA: TGCAGTGCTCGCAAACCCTCCATAGCGGGAGTCACAGATACGCAGTATTTT. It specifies CSARKPSIAGVTDTQYF.